Listed here are 31 T cell receptor beta chains from one sample, sequenced in a study of Graves' ophthalmopathy and Graves' hyperthyroidism. Researchers took RNA transcripts and amplified TCR beta CDR3 regions from them. RT-PCR in the first round used HTBI primers; a second-round multiplex PCR followed. TCRdb ran MiXCR on the multiplex PCR reads and lists one entry per CDR3 protein. The repertoire has over 450,000 distinct CDR3 sequences, around an eighth of them found once; the top ten carry over 7.5%. Source material: blood. The origin of the receptors is a woman aged 25 to 39 with Graves' ophthalmopathy.

The J gene is TRBJ1-5, the V gene TRBV30, with TRBD1 as a possible D gene (5 bases). The V gene lost 0 bases and the J gene lost 12 bases, with 15 bases spanning the gap. The germline V gene encodes CDR1 GTSNPN and CDR2 SVGIG (reference sequence). The CDR3 consists of 13 residues. The CDR3 reads CAWSVQAGTLQHF. CDR3 DNA sequence: TGTGCCTGGAGTGTACAGGCTGGGACTCTCCAGCATTTT.

This clonotype was detected many times. The chain employs TRBV6-1 and TRBJ2-2, with D unresolved. Between the trimmed V and J ends, which lost 3 bases and 2 bases, there was a span of 4 bases. The CDR3 is 13 residues long. Germline-derived CDR1 and CDR2 are MNHNS and SASEGT. CDR3 sequence reads: CASSDHNTGELFF. In DNA form, the CDR3 reads TGTGCCAGCAGTGATCACAACACCGGGGAGCTGTTTTTT.

This clonotype was picked up many times. The genes are TRBV28 and TRBJ2-5, with TRBD1 matching 9 bases. The length of the CDR3 is 15 residues. V lost 6 bases, J lost 5 bases, and 10 bases stayed unmatched. Germline loops: CDR1 MDHEN, CDR2 SYDVKM. CDR3 amino acids: CASSWDRVDWETQYF. The CDR3 region has the DNA TGTGCCAGCAGCTGGGACAGGGTGGACTGGGAGACCCAGTACTTC.

The table lists this clonotype with many counts. The chain recombines TRBV15 with TRBJ2-5; the D gene is possibly TRBD2 (5 bases). Germline CDR1 LNHNV, CDR2 YYDKDF (reference sequence). This CDR3 is built from 14 residues. V lost 0 bases, J lost 10 bases, and 15 bases lay in between. The CDR3 region has the DNA TGTGCCACCAGCAGAGATGGGGTAGCGTCAGGCCAGTACTTC. This codes for CATSRDGVASGQYF.

At least ten counts were recorded for this clonotype. J is TRBJ1-2 and V is TRBV5-1; TRBD1 is a possible D gene (5 bases). This CDR3 is 15 amino acids long. Looked up from germline, CDR1 is SGHRS and CDR2 is YFSETQ. Trimming left V 7 bases short and J 2 bases short, with 18 bases between. This CDR3 reads CASRLSGTQNYGYTF. In DNA, the CDR3 is TGCGCCAGCCGCCTATCCGGGACGCAAAACTATGGCTACACCTTC.

This clonotype has ten or more counts. The J gene is TRBJ1-2, the V gene TRBV12-3 or TRBV12-4; 7 bases map to TRBD1. Unmatched junction bases numbered 2, after V lost 2 bases and J lost 2 bases. The CDR3 runs 14 residues. The CDR3 DNA is TGTGCCAGCAGTTTATCAGGGGGAAACTATGGCTACACCTTC. Translation gives CASSLSGGNYGYTF.

In its sample, this clonotype was seen many times. The CDR3: CASIVQGAQHF. The CDR3 nucleotides read TGTGCCAGCATCGTTCAGGGAGCCCAGCATTTT. The chain combines TRBV28 with TRBJ1-5; TRBD1 might be the D (5 bases). This CDR3 comprises 11 residues. Between the trimmed V and J ends, which lost 7 bases and 11 bases, there was a span of 12 bases. Germline V lookup: CDR1 MDHEN, CDR2 SYDVKM. The full variable domain, its missing parts supplied by reference TRBV28 and TRBJ1-5, is DVKVTQSSRYLVKRTGEKVFLECVQDMDHENMFWYRQDPGLGLRLIYFSYDVKMKEKGDIPEGYSVSREKKERFSLILESASTNQTSMYLCASIVQGAQHFGDGTRLSIL.

V usage is TRBV10-1 and J usage is TRBJ2-7; TRBD2 agrees at 10 bases. The CDR3 spans 14 residues. V lost 6 bases, J lost 5 bases, and 7 bases stayed unmatched. Germline V lookup: CDR1 WNHNN, CDR2 SYGVQD (reference sequence). The CDR3 here is CASSGGGLADEQYF. DNA of the CDR3: TGCGCCAGCAGCGGCGGAGGACTAGCGGACGAGCAGTACTTC.

This clonotype was counted at least ten times. The CDR3, as DNA: TGTGCCAGCAGCTTCAGTCAGGGAGAGACCCAGTACTTC. It translates to CASSFSQGETQYF. This sequence joins TRBV7-8 and TRBJ2-5, with TRBD1 as a possible D gene (5 bases). In germline, CDR1 is SGHVS, CDR2 FQNEAQ. This CDR3 contains 13 residues. The V end was cut by 3 bases, the J end by 4 bases, with 9 bases between.

In its sample, this clonotype was seen many times. V usage is TRBV11-2 and J usage is TRBJ2-6, with TRBD2 matching over 13 bases. This CDR3 is built from 19 residues. V lost 2 bases to trimming and J lost 3 bases; unmatched junction nucleotides: 7. Germline CDR1 is SGHAT and CDR2 is FQNNGV. CDR3 protein: CASSLPGLAGDFGANVLTF. The CDR3 DNA follows: TGTGCCAGCAGCTTACCAGGACTAGCGGGAGATTTTGGGGCCAACGTCCTGACTTTC.

This clonotype has a count of ten or more. This rearrangement joins TRBV28 to TRBJ2-4; D perhaps matches TRBD2 (5 bases). V gave up 6 bases and J gave up 0 bases, with 6 bases separating them. Germline assignment: CDR1 MDHEN and CDR2 SYDVKM. The CDR3 runs 13 residues. This chain's CDR3 is CASSGLAKNIQYF. The CDR3 bases are TGTGCCAGCAGCGGACTAGCCAAAAACATTCAGTACTTC.

This clonotype appeared many times. This sequence joins TRBV12-3 or TRBV12-4 and TRBJ1-6; 9 bases match TRBD1. This CDR3 contains 14 residues. V lost 5 bases, J lost 10 bases, and 6 bases stayed unmatched. The CDR3 DNA reads as TGTGCCAGCAGTCCCGGGACAGGGTACTCACCCCTCCACTTT. It yields the protein CASSPGTGYSPLHF.

The chain couples TRBV28 to TRBJ2-5, with 14 bases aligning to TRBD2. CDR1 MDHEN and CDR2 SYDVKM come from the germline V gene. The CDR3 is 15 amino acids. V lost 5 bases, J lost 7 bases, and 6 bases stayed unmatched. In DNA form, the CDR3 reads TGTGCCAGCAGTCATGGACTAGCGGGAGGTGGGACCCAGTACTTC. It is translated as CASSHGLAGGGTQYF. The complete variable domain, with remaining parts taken from reference TRBV28 and TRBJ2-5, reads DVKVTQSSRYLVKRTGEKVFLECVQDMDHENMFWYRQDPGLGLRLIYFSYDVKMKEKGDIPEGYSVSREKKERFSLILESASTNQTSMYLCASSHGLAGGGTQYFGPGTRLLVL.

This rearrangement joins TRBV12-3 or TRBV12-4 to TRBJ2-5; D unclear. The CDR3 runs 12 residues. V was clipped by 4 bases and J by 7 bases, with 10 bases between them. The CDR3 DNA follows: TGTGCCAGCAGTTCCCAAGCCGGGACCCAGTACTTC. This translates into CASSSQAGTQYF.

Note on this clonotype: This sequence may be a read error, since a much larger clone differs from it by one base. The missing conserved phenylalanine or tryptophan at the end of this CDR3 makes a read error likely. The rearrangement joins TRBV28 to TRBJ1-2; D gene uncertain. The CDR3 has 12 residues. CDR1 and CDR2 from the germline V gene are MDHEN and SYDVKM. V was shortened by 5 bases and J by 8 bases, with 12 bases between the two germline ends. The CDR3 reads CASSKGPVGYTY. For the CDR3, the DNA is TGTGCCAGCAGTAAGGGCCCGGTGGGCTACACCTAC.

This clonotype showed up many times. The chain is built from TRBV6-1 and TRBJ2-3, with D perhaps assigned TRBD1 or TRBD2 (5 bases each). V lost 8 bases to trimming and J lost 0 bases, with 12 bases between them. The length of the CDR3 is 14 residues. Germline V gene sequence: CDR1 MNHNS, CDR2 SASEGT. In DNA form, the CDR3 reads TGTGCCAGCCAATCGGGGCAGAGCACAGATACGCAGTATTTT. It translates to CASQSGQSTDTQYF.

This clonotype was observed at least ten times. V usage is TRBV20-1 and J usage is TRBJ2-5; TRBD2 matches at 11 bases. The germline V gene has CDR1 DFQATT and CDR2 SNEGSKA (reference sequence). The V and J ends lost 5 bases and 5 bases, in that order; junction bases with no gene match: 10. This CDR3 has 15 residues. CDR3 sequence (DNA): TGCAGTGCTGACCAGACTAGCGGGGACGGGGAGACCCAGTACTTC. The encoded protein is CSADQTSGDGETQYF.

This clonotype was seen many times. The rearrangement uses TRBV7-2 and TRBJ1-6; tentatively, D is TRBD1 (5 bases). The germline gives CDR1 SGHTA, CDR2 FQGNSA. The CDR3 runs to 15 residues. V dropped 5 bases and J dropped 7 bases, with 15 bases sitting between them. In DNA form, the CDR3 reads TGTGCCAGCAGCCGGGACTTCGGGTGGAATTCACCCCTCCACTTT. Translation: CASSRDFGWNSPLHF.

The chain uses TRBV11-2 and TRBJ2-7, with D possibly being TRBD2 (5 bases). The CDR3 is made up of 15 amino acids. The V gene's germline CDR1 is SGHAT and CDR2 FQNNGV. Trimming stripped 2 bases from V and 0 bases from J, with 11 bases between. The CDR3 sequence: CASSLSTGSSYEQYF. The CDR3 bases are TGTGCCAGCAGCTTAAGTACGGGAAGCTCCTACGAGCAGTACTTC. Full variable domain (outside the CDR3, taken from reference TRBV11-2 and TRBJ2-7): EAGVAQSPRYKIIEKRQSVAFWCNPISGHATLYWYQQILGQGPKLLIQFQNNGVVDDSQLPKDRFSAERLKGVDSTLKIQPAKLEDSAVYLCASSLSTGSSYEQYFGPGTRLTVT.

V and J are TRBV30 and TRBJ2-5, with D unresolved. This CDR3 spans 15 amino acids. Germline values: CDR1 GTSNPN, CDR2 SVGIG (reference sequence). Trimming took 8 bases from V and 5 from J, leaving 24 bases between them. CDR3 nucleotide sequence: TGTGCCCGGAACCCAGGCCAAACCTTCCGGGAGACCCAGTACTTC. Encoded protein: CARNPGQTFRETQYF.

This chain uses TRBV24-1 with TRBJ2-1, with D perhaps TRBD1 or TRBD2 (5 bases each). The CDR3 runs 16 residues. Germline CDR1 is KGHDR and CDR2 is SFDVKD. The V end was cut by 4 bases, the J end by 0 bases, with 12 bases between. CDR3 nucleotides: TGTGCCACCAGTGAGGGCAAGGGGAGCTCCTACAATGAGCAGTTCTTC. This codes for CATSEGKGSSYNEQFF.

This clonotype was counted between two and nine times. The chain recombines TRBV10-2 with TRBJ2-7; maybe TRBD2 (6 bases). Trimming stripped 7 bases from V and 6 bases from J, with 16 bases between. The CDR3 runs 13 residues. Germline CDR1 and CDR2: WSHSY and SAAADI. The CDR3 region has the DNA TGCGCCAGCACCGGAGGGCTAGCGTTCGAGCAGTACTTC. Its protein product is CASTGGLAFEQYF.

This clonotype occurred many times. V and J are TRBV20-1 and TRBJ2-5; D not certain. V lost 2 bases and J 0 bases, leaving 7 bases between the germline ends. There are 13 residues in the CDR3. Germline V gene lookup returns CDR1 DFQATT and CDR2 SNEGSKA (reference sequence). The CDR3 spells CSARSPDQETQYF. CDR3 DNA sequence: TGCAGTGCTAGATCCCCGGACCAAGAGACCCAGTACTTC.

This clonotype was counted many times. The V gene is TRBV25-1, the J gene TRBJ1-1; no firm D call. The length of the CDR3 is 12 residues. CDR1 is MGHDK, CDR2 SYGVNS, per germline. V shed 1 base and J shed 6 bases, with 6 bases lying between them. CDR3: CASSEFGAEAFF. CDR3 nucleotide sequence: TGTGCCAGCAGTGAATTCGGGGCTGAAGCTTTCTTT. The whole variable domain, filled in from reference TRBV25-1 and TRBJ1-1, reads EADIYQTPRYLVIGTGKKITLECSQTMGHDKMYWYQQDPGMELHLIHYSYGVNSTEKGDLSSESTVSRIRTEHFPLTLESARPSHTSQYLCASSEFGAEAFFGQGTRLTVV.

In this sample, this clonotype turned up a few times. The chain carries TRBV30 and TRBJ2-2; D is perhaps TRBD1 (5 bases). CDR3 length: 13 residues. Germline-derived CDR1 and CDR2 are GTSNPN and SVGIG (reference sequence). The germline V and J ends were trimmed by 3 bases and 5 bases, with 10 bases remaining between them. In nucleotides, the CDR3 is TGTGCCTGGAGAGCAGGGATGACCGGGGAGCTGTTTTTT. It is translated as CAWRAGMTGELFF.

This clonotype was picked up many times. The V call is TRBV10-3, the J call TRBJ2-3, with D uncertain. Germline V gene data show CDR1 as ENHRY and CDR2 as SYGVKD. The germline V and J ends were trimmed by 10 bases and 4 bases, with 12 bases remaining between them. There are 12 residues in the CDR3. The CDR3 DNA is TGTGCCACCAATGGCCTCGCAGATACGCAGTATTTT. Protein product: CATNGLADTQYF.

This clonotype was recorded at least ten times. This chain joins TRBV6-2 or TRBV6-3 and TRBJ2-7; 9 positions match TRBD2. J was trimmed by 3 bases and V by 0 bases; bases with no gene match: 3. Germline-derived CDR1 and CDR2 are MNHEY and SVGEGT. The CDR3 covers 15 residues. Written as DNA, the CDR3 is TGTGCCAGCAGTTACTCGAGACTAGCGGACTACGAGCAGTACTTC. Amino acid sequence: CASSYSRLADYEQYF.

This clonotype occurred many times. A much bigger clone sits one base away, suggesting this may be a read error. This rearrangement joins TRBV12-3 or TRBV12-4 to TRBJ2-2; 9 nucleotides match TRBD1. The ends lost 5 bases at V and 4 bases at J; junction bases unmatched: 5. The CDR3 has 15 amino acids. CDR3 sequence: CASSHRQGVTGELFF. CDR3 DNA: TGTGCCAGCAGTCACAGACAGGGGGTCACCGGGGAGCTGTTTTTT.

This clonotype was seen at least ten times. The V gene is TRBV12-3 or TRBV12-4, the J gene TRBJ1-2; 7 nucleotides match TRBD1. The CDR3 spans 14 residues. Trimming at V came to 3 bases and at J to 6 bases, leaving 7 bases not matched to a gene. The CDR3 nucleotides read TGTGCCAGCAGTTTGACCGAGGGGGCTCATGGCTACACCTTC. The encoded protein is CASSLTEGAHGYTF.

Many counts were recorded for this clonotype. The V gene is TRBV28, the J gene TRBJ2-7; unclear D gene. V lost 5 bases to trimming and J lost 3 bases, with 5 bases between them. The CDR3 has 11 amino acids. Germline CDR1 reads MDHEN; CDR2 reads SYDVKM. As DNA, the CDR3 is TGTGCCAGCAGTACCCTCTACGAGCAGTACTTC. This encodes CASSTLYEQYF.

This clonotype has a count of ten or more. This chain connects TRBV6-1 to TRBJ1-2; 8 bases fit TRBD1. Trimming cost V 1 base and J 6 bases; bases outside gene matches: 4. Germline V gene sequence: CDR1 MNHNS, CDR2 SASEGT. This CDR3 has 14 residues. This CDR3 is CASSEVGTGNGYTF. The CDR3 DNA is TGTGCCAGCAGTGAAGTTGGGACAGGCAATGGCTACACCTTC.